These 31 T cell receptor beta chains came from one sample sequenced in a study of blood T cells in healthy people across ages. A second PCR of about 7 to 12 cycles used a sample-barcoded 5' primer and a J-beta primer mix. TCRdb recomputed calls from the 5' RACE reads with MiXCR, one row per CDR3 protein. In the table there are nearly 1 million distinct CDR3 sequences, just over 50% of which are singletons. Material for sequencing was blood. These receptor sequences come from a woman in her sixties in good health.

This chain joins TRBV6-2 or TRBV6-3 and TRBJ2-7; no firm D call. Germline CDR1 reads MNHEY; CDR2 reads SVGEGT. The CDR3 contains 13 residues. V shed 4 bases and J shed 2 bases, with 9 bases lying between them. The CDR3 loop reads CASSLDPAYEQYF. In nucleotides, the CDR3 is TGTGCCAGCAGTTTGGACCCTGCCTACGAGCAGTACTTC.

The CDR3 reads CATGVGNEQYF. The CDR3 DNA follows: TGTGCCACGGGAGTGGGGAATGAGCAGTACTTC. The chain joins TRBV6-2 or TRBV6-3 to TRBJ2-1; the D gene is possibly TRBD2 (6 bases). The J call is uncertain, as TRBJ2-7 better fits the DNA end. The length of the CDR3 is 11 residues. Germline assignment: CDR1 MNHEY and CDR2 SVGEGT.

V usage is TRBV11-1 and J usage is TRBJ2-4, with D hard to call. The CDR3 is made up of 14 amino acids. Germline CDR1 is SGHAT and CDR2 is FQDESV (reference sequence). V was clipped by 5 bases and J by 0 bases, with 8 bases between them. The CDR3 DNA reads as TGTGCCAGCAGCCGACCAGGAGCCAAAAACATTCAGTACTTC. It is translated as CASSRPGAKNIQYF.

This clonotype occurred a few times. The J gene is TRBJ2-7, the V gene TRBV10-2; no definite D call. The DNA matches TRBJ2-5 better at its end, which makes the J call doubtful. CDR1 WSHSY and CDR2 SAAADI come from the germline V gene. The CDR3 sequence is 12 residues long. This CDR3 is CASSRRSETQYF. In DNA, the CDR3 is TGCGCCAGCAGCCGCAGAAGTGAGACCCAGTACTTC.

This clonotype was recorded a few times. The CDR3 spells CASSETSVGGYEQYF. CDR3 DNA sequence: TGTGCCAGCAGCGAAACCAGCGTGGGAGGCTACGAGCAGTACTTC. The chain joins TRBV7-2 to TRBJ2-7; the D gene is possibly TRBD2 (6 bases). Germline V gene sequence: CDR1 SGHTA, CDR2 FQGNSA. CDR3 size: 15 residues. V lost 5 bases and J 3 bases, leaving 17 bases between the germline ends.

The V call is TRBV20-1, the J call TRBJ2-7, with D perhaps TRBD2 (5 bases). Germline V gene sequence: CDR1 DFQATT, CDR2 SNEGSKA (reference sequence). The CDR3 is made up of 12 amino acids. Trimming pared 4 bases from V and 0 bases from J, leaving 7 bases between. CDR3 nucleotides: TGCAGTGCTACGGGAAACTCCTACGAGCAGTACTTC. Encoded protein: CSATGNSYEQYF.

This clonotype was seen only a few times. This chain uses TRBV5-1 with TRBJ2-1; D is possibly TRBD2 (5 bases). V was clipped by 1 base and J by 6 bases, with 14 bases between them. This CDR3 comprises 15 residues. Per the germline V gene, CDR1 is SGHRS and CDR2 is YFSETQ. CDR3 in DNA: TGCGCCAGCAGCTTGTTAGTAGAGGGTCCCAATGAGCAGTTCTTC. It specifies CASSLLVEGPNEQFF. The whole variable domain, remainder taken from reference TRBV5-1 and TRBJ2-1, is KAGVTQTPRYLIKTRGQQVTLSCSPISGHRSVSWYQQTPGQGLQFLFEYFSETQRNKGNFPGRFSGRQFSNSRSEMNVSTLELGDSALYLCASSLLVEGPNEQFFGPGTRLTVL.

V and J are TRBV6-2 or TRBV6-3 and TRBJ2-7, with D tentatively TRBD1 or TRBD2 (5 bases each). The CDR3 contains 14 residues. Germline V CDR1 and CDR2: MNHEY, SVGEGT. V lost 10 bases and J 4 bases, leaving 20 bases between the germline ends. The CDR3 region is CATARDRRGYEQYF. The CDR3 bases are TGTGCCACCGCCCGGGACCGACGAGGATACGAGCAGTACTTC.

The chain couples TRBV3-1 to TRBJ1-2; no definite D call. CDR1 and CDR2 (germline): LGHDT, YNNKEL (reference sequence). The CDR3 spans 13 residues. The V end was cut by 4 bases, the J end by 4 bases, with 10 bases between. CDR3 coding DNA: TGTGCCAGCAGCCGAGGAGCAGCCTATGGCTACACCTTC. Residues: CASSRGAAYGYTF. Full variable domain (missing parts from reference TRBV3-1 and TRBJ1-2): DTAVSQTPKYLVTQMGNDKSIKCEQNLGHDTMYWYKQDSKKFLKIMFSYNNKELIINETVPNRFSPKSPDKAHLNLHINSLELGDSAVYFCASSRGAAYGYTFGSGTRLTVV.

The J gene is TRBJ2-7, the V gene TRBV20-1; tentatively, D is TRBD1 (5 bases). Germline loops: CDR1 DFQATT, CDR2 SNEGSKA (reference sequence). V was shortened by 3 bases and J by 6 bases, with 15 bases between the two germline ends. The CDR3 length is 13 residues. CDR3 DNA: TGCAGTGCTAGTGAGTTCAGGGTAGGCGAGCAGTACTTC. This sequence encodes CSASEFRVGEQYF.

This chain joins TRBV5-1 and TRBJ2-4; D possibly corresponds to TRBD2 (5 bases). The tail of the sequence fits TRBJ2-7 better, so the J call may be wrong. Germline assignment: CDR1 SGHRS and CDR2 YFSETQ. The CDR3 covers 15 residues. The CDR3 here is CASGSQPGITYEQYF. As DNA, the CDR3 is TGCGCCAGCGGTTCTCAACCGGGGATCACCTACGAGCAGTACTTC.

This chain uses TRBV5-4 with TRBJ2-5, with D hard to call. V dropped 2 bases and J dropped 2 bases, with 13 bases sitting between them. The length of the CDR3 is 15 residues. CDR1 SGHNT and CDR2 YYREEE come from the germline V gene (reference sequence). The CDR3: CASSFSANLQETQYF. The CDR3 bases are TGTGCCAGCAGCTTCTCGGCTAACCTACAAGAGACCCAGTACTTC.

There are a few counts of this clonotype. CDR3 in DNA: TGTGCCAGCAGTTTGCCCCCTGCCTTGGTGAACGAGCAGTACTTC. Translating gives CASSLPPALVNEQYF. The chain employs TRBV28 and TRBJ2-7; D is uncertain. The germline gives CDR1 MDHEN, CDR2 SYDVKM. The CDR3 runs to 15 residues. Trimming took off 3 bases at V and 5 bases at J, with 17 bases between the two ends.

The chain joins TRBV7-2 to TRBJ1-5; D is perhaps TRBD1 (5 bases). V shed 4 bases and J shed 0 bases, with 19 bases lying between them. The CDR3 sequence is 18 residues long. CDR1 is SGHTA and CDR2 is FQGNSA in the germline V gene. CDR3 sequence: CASSSRPGTLYSNQPQHF. The CDR3 DNA reads TGTGCCAGCAGCTCCCGACCCGGGACCCTCTATAGCAATCAGCCCCAGCATTTT.

V gene TRBV5-1 combines with J gene TRBJ2-7; 10 bases agree with TRBD2. Germline loops: CDR1 SGHRS, CDR2 YFSETQ. The trim removed 0 bases at V and 3 bases at J, leaving 6 bases unmatched. The CDR3 covers 16 residues. In nucleotides, the CDR3 is TGCGCCAGCAGCTTGGGTACTAGCGGGAACCTCTACGAGCAGTACTTC. This sequence encodes CASSLGTSGNLYEQYF.

This clonotype was seen a few times. The chain recombines TRBV12-3 or TRBV12-4 with TRBJ2-2; no definite D call. The V end lost 3 bases, the J end lost 1 base, and 3 bases lay between the germline ends. This CDR3 comprises 13 residues. The CDR3 is CASSLMNTGELFF. Here the CDR3 DNA reads TGTGCCAGCAGTTTGATGAACACCGGGGAGCTGTTTTTT.

V and J are TRBV12-1 and TRBJ1-2; the listed D gene, TRBD1, was not tested against the DNA. TRBV12-1 is tagged as a pseudogene. This CDR3 region has 17 residues. The CDR3 is CASSSIGRWDGCYGYTF. The DNA of the CDR3 is TGTGCCAGCAGCTCCATAGGACGATGGGACGGGTGCTATGGCTACACCTTC.

The rearrangement joins TRBV7-2 to TRBJ2-3, with a possible D match to TRBD1 (6 bases). V was pared by 2 bases and J by 2 bases, with 14 bases between. The V gene's germline CDR1 is SGHTA and CDR2 FQGNSA. The CDR3 consists of 16 residues. CDR3 loop: CASSLSPDSFTDTQYF. The CDR3 DNA reads as TGTGCCAGCAGCTTATCCCCGGACAGCTTCACAGATACGCAGTATTTT.

This clonotype turned up a few times. This chain connects TRBV29-1 to TRBJ2-2, with D perhaps assigned TRBD1 or TRBD2 (6 bases each). The CDR3 has 15 amino acids. In germline, CDR1 is SQVTM, CDR2 ANQGSEA. V was trimmed by 1 base and J by 8 bases, leaving 17 bases between them. In DNA, the CDR3 is TGCAGCGTTGAAGGGGGAAGGGGGAGGACAGGGGAGCTGTTTTTT. As protein: CSVEGGRGRTGELFF.

The CDR3 region has the DNA TGTGCCAGCAGCCCAGAAGGATTCCCTGAAGCTTTCTTT. Protein: CASSPEGFPEAFF. The V gene is TRBV4-2, the J gene TRBJ1-1, with D unresolved. Per the germline V gene, CDR1 is LGHNA and CDR2 is YNFKEQ. The CDR3 is made up of 13 amino acids. Trimming removed 4 bases at V and 6 bases at J, with 12 bases between.

Ten or more counts support this clonotype. The rearrangement uses TRBV4-2 and TRBJ2-5, with 9 bases identical to TRBD2. After removal of 4 bases from V and 5 bases from J, the junction contained 11 bases not matched to a gene. The CDR3 totals 16 residues. Germline V CDR1 and CDR2: LGHNA, YNFKEQ. CDR3 region: CASSLGAGGGSETQYF. In DNA form, the CDR3 reads TGTGCCAGCAGCCTCGGAGCGGGAGGCGGTTCCGAGACCCAGTACTTC.

This chain joins TRBV4-1 and TRBJ2-2; the match to TRBD2 covers 7 bases. The CDR3 is 17 amino acids. CDR1 and CDR2 from the germline V gene are MGHRA and YSYEKL. Unmatched junction bases numbered 8, after V lost 0 bases and J lost 4 bases. The CDR3 here is CASSQDRGTTGTGELFF. The CDR3 nucleotides are TGCGCCAGCAGCCAAGATCGGGGGACTACGGGCACCGGGGAGCTGTTTTTT.

The chain has TRBV11-2 and TRBJ2-7; 7 bases are shared with TRBD2. The J call may be in error: the DNA end matches TRBJ2-1 better. The CDR3 loop spans 16 amino acids. The germline V gene has CDR1 SGHAT and CDR2 FQNNGV. The CDR3 loop reads CASSLDIAGVPNEQFF. The CDR3 DNA reads as TGTGCCAGCAGCTTAGATATCGCGGGAGTGCCCAATGAGCAGTTCTTC.

The V and J genes are TRBV18 and TRBJ2-4; 7 positions agree with TRBD1. The CDR3 has 16 residues. The germline V gene has CDR1 KGHSH and CDR2 LQKENI. Trimming cost V 0 bases and J 6 bases; bases outside gene matches: 8. CDR3 bases: TGTGCCAGCTCACCACCTTCCGGACAGGCTGGAAACATTCAGTACTTC. Translated: CASSPPSGQAGNIQYF.

The chain uses TRBV2 and TRBJ2-5; D ambiguous. The CDR3 consists of 12 residues. The germline V gene has CDR1 SNHLY and CDR2 FYNNEI. The ends were cut back, 4 bases at V and 4 bases at J, with 7 bases in the middle. This CDR3 is CASSAYRETQYF. The CDR3 bases are TGTGCCAGCAGTGCGTACCGAGAGACCCAGTACTTC.

The rearrangement links TRBV6-1 to TRBJ2-1, with no clear D. The J call may be mistaken, given a closer DNA end match to TRBJ2-7. The CDR3 loop spans 15 amino acids. Looked up from germline, CDR1 is MNHNS and CDR2 is SASEGT. CDR3 region: CASREPHQANYEQYF. CDR3 in DNA: TGTGCCAGCAGGGAACCACATCAGGCCAACTACGAGCAGTACTTC.

About this clonotype: The junction departs from the called germline gene at one end, perhaps through a read error. This chain uses TRBV6-2 or TRBV6-3 with TRBJ2-4; D perhaps matches TRBD2 (6 bases). CDR1 and CDR2 (germline): MNHEY, SVGEGT. The CDR3 spans 17 residues. This chain's CDR3 is CACSYWEAARTKNIQYF. CDR3 nucleotide sequence: TGTGCCTGCAGTTACTGGGAGGCAGCGCGCACAAAAAACATTCAGTACTTC.

The genes are TRBV20-1 and TRBJ2-7, with TRBD2 matching 16 bases. From germline, CDR1 is DFQATT and CDR2 SNEGSKA (reference sequence). V lost 4 bases and J lost 6; bases outside the gene matches: 9. This CDR3 region has 16 residues. This chain's CDR3 is CSATKGTSGRGGEQYF. CDR3 DNA: TGCAGTGCTACTAAAGGGACTAGCGGGAGGGGAGGCGAGCAGTACTTC.

This clonotype was seen only a few times. The chain couples TRBV20-1 to TRBJ2-7; 7 bases are shared with TRBD1. Germline V gives CDR1 DFQATT, CDR2 SNEGSKA (reference sequence). This CDR3 comprises 14 residues. V dropped 0 bases and J dropped 1; count of bases not matched to a gene: 3. The CDR3 spells CSAREYRGSYEQYF. CDR3 bases: TGCAGTGCTAGAGAATACAGGGGATCCTACGAGCAGTACTTC.

This clonotype came up a few times. This chain connects TRBV10-3 to TRBJ2-5, with D unresolved. The J call may be in error: the DNA end matches TRBJ2-7 better. CDR3 length equals 16 residues. Germline V gene lookup returns CDR1 ENHRY and CDR2 SYGVKD. CDR3 protein: CAISESTADSFYEQYF. Here the CDR3 DNA reads TGTGCCATCAGTGAGTCGACGGCAGATTCATTCTACGAGCAGTACTTC.

The sample holds many counts of this clonotype. This chain uses TRBV4-1 with TRBJ2-7; 9 positions agree with TRBD1. The germline gives CDR1 MGHRA, CDR2 YSYEKL. With 4 bases clipped from V and 2 bases from J, the junction kept 6 bases outside the gene matches. The CDR3 length is 15 residues. The CDR3 bases are TGCGCCAGCAGCCCCGGACAGGGGCCTGCCTACGAGCAGTACTTC. Its translation: CASSPGQGPAYEQYF.